These 17 T cell receptor beta chains originate from one sample sequenced in a study of early T cells in non-severe SARS-CoV-2 infection. TCRdb processed the 5' RACE reads anew with MiXCR; each CDR3 protein has one entry. The sample has around 20,000 distinct CDR3 sequences; less than 4.5% are singletons. The specimen was whole blood. These receptors were collected from an adult who was a healthcare worker with PCR-confirmed SARS-CoV-2 infection or an uninfected control (not recorded which).

This clonotype was recorded many times. In DNA, the CDR3 is TGTGCCAGCAGCCCCACAGGGATCGGCTACACCTTC. It specifies CASSPTGIGYTF. The rearrangement links TRBV12-3 or TRBV12-4 to TRBJ1-2, with a tentative D call TRBD1 (6 bases). There are 12 residues in the CDR3. V lost 6 bases, J lost 8 bases, and 13 bases lay in between.

This clonotype qualifies as medium-sized (0.01 to 0.1%). The V and J genes are TRBV11-3 and TRBJ2-1; possibly TRBD1 for D (6 bases). This CDR3 has 13 residues. Germline lookup yields CDR1 SGHNT and CDR2 YENEEA. Trimming pared 6 bases from V and 3 bases from J, leaving 9 bases between. CDR3 amino acids: CASSSGVYNEQFF. CDR3 DNA: TGTGCCAGCAGTTCAGGGGTCTACAATGAGCAGTTCTTC.

This clonotype is medium-sized in the sample. V is TRBV10-3 and J is TRBJ1-1; unclear D gene. From germline, CDR1 is ENHRY and CDR2 SYGVKD. Trimming removed 6 bases from V and 1 base from J, with 6 bases in between. The CDR3 sequence is 12 residues long. The CDR3 sequence: CAIRAGNTEAFF. The CDR3 DNA is TGTGCCATCAGGGCAGGGAACACTGAAGCTTTCTTT.

This clonotype occurred many times. The rearrangement links TRBV12-3 or TRBV12-4 to TRBJ2-4, with no clear D. The CDR3 is 11 amino acids. Trimming shortened V by 3 bases and J by 7 bases, and 4 bases separated the two germline ends. The CDR3 nucleotides are TGTGCCAGCAGTTTCTCGAACATTCAGTACTTC. Protein product: CASSFSNIQYF.

This sequence joins TRBV11-2 and TRBJ2-7; 10 positions agree with TRBD1. CDR3 size: 18 residues. J gave up 6 bases and V 4 bases, and 18 bases lay outside the gene matches. Germline lookup yields CDR1 SGHAT and CDR2 FQNNGV. The CDR3 sequence is CASSSTVRPGTGDVEQYF. The CDR3 coding sequence is TGTGCCAGCAGCTCCACGGTAAGACCCGGGACAGGGGACGTCGAGCAGTACTTC. Full variable domain (rest looked up from reference TRBV11-2 and TRBJ2-7): EAGVAQSPRYKIIEKRQSVAFWCNPISGHATLYWYQQILGQGPKLLIQFQNNGVVDDSQLPKDRFSAERLKGVDSTLKIQPAKLEDSAVYLCASSSTVRPGTGDVEQYFGPGTRLTVT.

With respect to this clonotype: Being one base from a much bigger clone, this may be a read error. The chain uses TRBV7-9 and TRBJ1-3; TRBD1 matches 9 bases. The CDR3 loop spans 15 amino acids. Germline V gives CDR1 SEHNR, CDR2 FQNEAQ (reference sequence). The CDR3 is CAGSIQGAAGNTIYF. The CDR3 coding sequence is TGTGCCGGCAGCATACAGGGGGCCGCTGGAAACACCATATATTTT.

In this sample, this clonotype turned up many times. The chain employs TRBV13 and TRBJ2-3; D might be TRBD2 (6 bases). The CDR3 loop spans 16 amino acids. Germline V lookup: CDR1 PRHDT, CDR2 FYEKMQ (reference sequence). Trimming removed 2 bases from V and 6 bases from J, with 18 bases in between. The chain's CDR3 is CASSLNWRGGIDTQYF. The CDR3 DNA reads TGTGCCAGCAGCTTAAATTGGCGGGGCGGTATTGATACGCAGTATTTT.

This chain connects TRBV19 to TRBJ2-5; 14 bases agree with TRBD2. Looked up from germline, CDR1 is LNHDA and CDR2 is SQIVND (reference sequence). V shed 1 base and J 1 base; nucleotides not matched to a gene: 5. The CDR3 loop spans 18 amino acids. This chain's CDR3 is CASSIAGLAGGSQETQYF. CDR3 DNA sequence: TGTGCCAGTAGTATAGCAGGACTAGCGGGGGGAAGCCAAGAGACCCAGTACTTC.

J is TRBJ1-6 and V is TRBV30; D is unresolved. This CDR3 has 10 amino acids. Germline CDR1 and CDR2: GTSNPN and SVGIG (reference sequence). Trimming shortened V by 5 bases and J by 14 bases, and 10 bases separated the two germline ends. DNA of the CDR3: TGTGCCTGGTCCCTTGAGTCCCTCCACTTT. This codes for CAWSLESLHF.

The table lists this clonotype with many counts. The chain combines TRBV7-2 with TRBJ1-1; D unclear. Trimming cost V 5 bases and J 9 bases, with 13 bases left between them. Per the germline V gene, CDR1 is SGHTA and CDR2 is FQGNSA. CDR3 length equals 12 residues. This CDR3 is CASSQYRGKAFF. The CDR3 bases are TGTGCCAGCAGCCAATACCGGGGAAAAGCTTTCTTT. Looking up the rest from reference TRBV7-2 and TRBJ1-1 gives the full variable domain: GAGVSQSPSNKVTEKGKDVELRCDPISGHTALYWYRQSLGQGLEFLIYFQGNSAPDKSGLPSDRFSAERTGGSVSTLTIQRTQQEDSAVYLCASSQYRGKAFFGQGTRLTVV.

This CDR3 is CASSPRTGIPYEQYF. Written as DNA, the CDR3 is TGTGCCAGCTCACCAAGGACAGGGATCCCCTACGAGCAGTACTTC. This chain links TRBV18 with TRBJ2-7, with 8 bases that match TRBD1. Germline V CDR1 and CDR2: KGHSH, LQKENI. Losses at the gene ends were 2 bases for V and 2 bases for J; bases not matched to a gene: 5. The CDR3 runs to 15 residues.

This clonotype turned up a few times. V gene TRBV6-6 combines with J gene TRBJ2-1; 14 nucleotides align to TRBD2. The V and J ends lost 4 bases and 7 bases, in that order; junction bases with no gene match: 9. The CDR3 covers 17 residues. The germline CDR1 and CDR2 sequences are MNHNY and SVGAGI (reference sequence). CDR3 sequence: CASSSTRRLAGGNEQFF. The DNA of the CDR3 is TGTGCCAGCAGTTCCACCCGGAGACTAGCGGGGGGGAATGAGCAGTTCTTC.

The chain is built from TRBV7-8 and TRBJ1-3, with D tentatively TRBD1 (5 bases). The V gene's germline CDR1 is SGHVS and CDR2 FQNEAQ. The CDR3 contains 15 residues. V was pared by 2 bases and J by 6 bases, with 14 bases between. Here the CDR3 reads CASSLNPTAENTIYF. CDR3 DNA: TGTGCCAGCAGCTTAAACCCGACAGCTGAAAACACCATATATTTT.

Concerning this clonotype: Given the absence of the conserved phenylalanine or tryptophan at the CDR3 end, a read error is likely. No DNA is shown, since the ends of the CDR3 on it are uncertain; the CDR3 is the one TCRdb lists. CDR3 in amino acids: CASSQNRLALV. This chain links TRBV18 with TRBJ2-5; the table calls TRBD2, which could not be checked here. Germline V lookup: CDR1 KGHSH, CDR2 LQKENI. The CDR3 adds up to 11 amino acids, both ends counted.

This clonotype appeared many times. This sequence joins TRBV5-1 and TRBJ2-1; TRBD2 aligns across 8 bases. CDR3 size: 16 residues. Germline V lookup: CDR1 SGHRS, CDR2 YFSETQ. V dropped 0 bases and J dropped 3; count of bases not matched to a gene: 5. This CDR3 is CASSLAGLVNYNEQFF. The CDR3 DNA reads TGCGCCAGCAGCTTGGCGGGACTAGTCAACTACAATGAGCAGTTCTTC.

This clonotype was found many times. The V call is TRBV2, the J call TRBJ2-1; a weak D match, TRBD1 (5 bases). Trimming took 6 bases from V and 8 from J, leaving 8 bases between them. The CDR3 is 11 residues long. The germline CDR1 and CDR2 sequences are SNHLY and FYNNEI. The CDR3 DNA is TGTGCCAGCAGACAGGCCGATGAGCAGTTCTTC. This gives the protein CASRQADEQFF.

The V and J genes are TRBV6-6 and TRBJ2-7; D not certain. The V gene lost 2 bases and the J gene lost 0 bases, with 11 bases spanning the gap. The germline V gene has CDR1 MNHNY and CDR2 SVGAGI (reference sequence). This CDR3 is 15 amino acids long. The CDR3 DNA sequence: TGTGCCAGCAGTTACAGCCTAGGAAGCTCCTACGAGCAGTACTTC. This gives the protein CASSYSLGSSYEQYF.